This TCR beta chain was profiled in a study of CD8 T cells in Susac syndrome. When the RNA was reverse transcribed, random hexamers were used with an input of about 0.5 to 1 ug. TCRdb independently ran MiXCR on the immunoSEQ multiplex PCR reads; one entry per CDR3 protein. Of approximately 170,000 distinct CDR3 sequences listed, roughly 94% are singletons. Trimming left V 3 bases short and J 0 bases short, with 9 bases between. CDR3 length: 16 amino acids. Germline lookup yields CDR1 LNHDA and CDR2 SQIVND (reference sequence). The clonotype comes from a human donor with multiple sclerosis. Material for sequencing was CD4+ T cells from PBMCs. The J gene is TRBJ2-6, the V gene TRBV19; D remains ambiguous. In DNA, the CDR3 is TGTGCCAGTAGTATGCGGACGACCTCTGGGGCCAACGTCCTGACTTTC. Translating it yields CASSMRTTSGANVLTF. Filled out from reference TRBV19 and TRBJ2-6, the complete variable domain reads DGGITQSPKYLFRKEGQNVTLSCEQNLNHDAMYWYRQDPGQGLRLIYYSQIVNDFQKGDIAEGYSVSREKKESFPLTVTSAQKNPTAFYLCASSMRTTSGANVLTFGAGSRLTVL.